This T cell receptor (beta chain) was sequenced for a study of blood T cell repertoires in COVID-19. Background on the study: Samples representing acute and convalescent COVID-19 were sourced from the United States, Italy and Spain.

This CDR3 has 15 residues. Germline V gene data show CDR1 as SGHKS and CDR2 as YYEKEE (reference sequence). V lost 4 bases and J lost 4; bases outside the gene matches: 5. In the authors' workflow: By means of reference gene primer amplification, nucleated cell counts were estimated. TCRdb's copy holds only in-frame clones and misses some; the assay was immunoSEQ multiplex PCR. The D gene and trimming were derived from the DNA, and the V and J assignments and clone size from that table. In the table there are 140,000 to 150,000 clones, around 89% of which are singletons. Sequenced material: peripheral blood. The J gene is TRBJ2-3, the V gene TRBV5-5; 11 bases fit TRBD2. This TCR was sampled from a man in his sixties with active or convalescent COVID-19. The chain's CDR3 is CASSKTSGTPDTQYF. CDR3 nucleotides: TGTGCCAGCAGCAAGACTAGCGGGACCCCAGATACGCAGTATTTT.